This T cell receptor (beta chain) was captured by sequencing in a study of cytomegalovirus exposure and HLA in healthy donors. The CDR3 length is 13 residues. Per the germline V gene, CDR1 is SGHNT and CDR2 is YENEEA. The V and J ends lost 1 base and 4 bases respectively, with 5 bases between them. Primers for the PCR totalled 60 Vbeta and 13 Jbeta. The assay was immunoSEQ multiplex PCR, and TCRdb's table has in-frame clones only and misses some. The repertoire holds approximately 200,000 clones, with 80% to 85% as singletons. In this sample, this clone turned up once. This TCR was sampled from a woman in her forties or fifties in good health and CMV-seropositive. This chain uses TRBV11-3 with TRBJ2-1; D not resolved. The sequencing sample was made of PBMCs. The CDR3 coding sequence is TGTGCCAGCAGCTTAGGCAGTTACAATGAGCAGTTCTTC. It is translated as CASSLGSYNEQFF. Drawing the rest from reference TRBV11-3 and TRBJ2-1, the complete variable domain is EAGVVQSPRYKIIEKKQPVAFWCNPISGHNTLYWYLQNLGQGPELLIRYENEEAVDDSQLPKDRFSAERLKGVDSTLKIQPAELGDSAVYLCASSLGSYNEQFFGPGTRLTVL.